This TCR beta chain stems from a study of OX40 agonist ivuxolimab in advanced cancers. V was trimmed by 6 bases and J by 2 bases, leaving 10 bases between them. The CDR3 covers 13 residues. Germline loops: CDR1 MNHNS, CDR2 SASEGT. Clones were sequenced by immunoSEQ multiplex PCR, and TCRdb holds only the in-frame ones, with some missing. The sample gives 60,000 or so clones, 87% of which show up once; around 15% is in the top ten. V is TRBV6-1 and J is TRBJ1-2; D perhaps matches TRBD1 (6 bases). The receptor was isolated from an adult with an advanced solid tumor such as melanoma, head and neck, liver or kidney cancer. The sample consisted of CD4+ or CD8+ T cells sorted from blood, taken in a trial of the OX40 agonist ivuxolimab. CDR3: CASSLGQNYGYTF. The CDR3, as DNA: TGTGCCAGCAGCCTCGGACAGAACTATGGCTACACCTTC.